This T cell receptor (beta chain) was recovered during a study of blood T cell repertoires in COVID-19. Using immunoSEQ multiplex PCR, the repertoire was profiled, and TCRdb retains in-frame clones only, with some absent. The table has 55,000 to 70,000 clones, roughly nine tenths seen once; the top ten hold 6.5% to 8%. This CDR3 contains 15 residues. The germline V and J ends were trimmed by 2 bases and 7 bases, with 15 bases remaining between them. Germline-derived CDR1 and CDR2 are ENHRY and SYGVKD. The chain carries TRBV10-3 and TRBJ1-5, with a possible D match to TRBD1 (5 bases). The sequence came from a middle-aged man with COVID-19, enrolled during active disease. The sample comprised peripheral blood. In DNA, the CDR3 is TGTGCCATCAGTGAGCGGTCTACCAGGGAACAGCCCCAGCATTTT. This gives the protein CAISERSTREQPQHF.